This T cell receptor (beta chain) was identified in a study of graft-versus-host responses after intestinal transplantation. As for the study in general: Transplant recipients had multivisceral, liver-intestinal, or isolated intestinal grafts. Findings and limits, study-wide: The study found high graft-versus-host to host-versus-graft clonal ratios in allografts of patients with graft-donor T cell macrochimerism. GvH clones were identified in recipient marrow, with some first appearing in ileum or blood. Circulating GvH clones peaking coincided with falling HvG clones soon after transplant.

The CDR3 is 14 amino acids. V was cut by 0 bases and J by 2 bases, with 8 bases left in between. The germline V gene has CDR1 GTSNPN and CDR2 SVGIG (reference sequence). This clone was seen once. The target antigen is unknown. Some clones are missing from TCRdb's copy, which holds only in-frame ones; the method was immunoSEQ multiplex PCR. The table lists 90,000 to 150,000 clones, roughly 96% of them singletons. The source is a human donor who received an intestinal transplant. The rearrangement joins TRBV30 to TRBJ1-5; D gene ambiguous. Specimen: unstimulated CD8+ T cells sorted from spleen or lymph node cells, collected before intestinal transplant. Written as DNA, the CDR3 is TGTGCCTGGAGTGTGGCCAACGGCAATCAGCCCCAGCATTTT. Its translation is CAWSVANGNQPQHF.